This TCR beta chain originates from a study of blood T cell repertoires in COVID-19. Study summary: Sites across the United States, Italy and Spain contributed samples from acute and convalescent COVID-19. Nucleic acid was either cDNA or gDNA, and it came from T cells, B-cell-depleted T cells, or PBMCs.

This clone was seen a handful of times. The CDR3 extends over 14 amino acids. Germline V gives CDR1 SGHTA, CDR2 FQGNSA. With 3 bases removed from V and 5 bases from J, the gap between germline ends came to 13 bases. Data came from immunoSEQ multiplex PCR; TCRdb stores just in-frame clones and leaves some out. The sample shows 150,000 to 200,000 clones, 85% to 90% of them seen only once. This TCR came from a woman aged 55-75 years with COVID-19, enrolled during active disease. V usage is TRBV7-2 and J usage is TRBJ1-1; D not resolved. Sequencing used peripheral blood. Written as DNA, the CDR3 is TGTGCCAGCAGCTTGGGCACCGCGGGGACTGAAGCTTTCTTT. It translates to CASSLGTAGTEAFF.